These 3 T cell receptor beta chains were sequenced from one sample in a study of T-cell memory formation after mild COVID-19. MiXCR, applied by TCRdb to the 5' RACE reads, yields one record per CDR3 protein. The data hold about 200,000 distinct CDR3 sequences, with 16% observed a single time. Sample: PBMCs or a T cell subset sorted from them (not recorded which). The origin of the receptors is an adult woman who had mild COVID-19 (a few samples of this study predate the infection). Cell type and time point are not known.

This clonotype was picked up a small number of times. The rearrangement uses TRBV20-1 and TRBJ2-5; possibly TRBD2 for D (5 bases). From germline, CDR1 is DFQATT and CDR2 SNEGSKA (reference sequence). V lost 5 bases to trimming and J lost 7 bases, with 11 bases between them. The CDR3 is 11 amino acids. The CDR3, as DNA: TGCAGTGCTTTGGAGGTTGTGACCCAGTACTTC. Protein sequence: CSALEVVTQYF.

The table lists this clonotype with many counts. This chain joins TRBV5-6 and TRBJ2-1; a possible D gene is TRBD1 (5 bases). Germline CDR1 reads SGHDT; CDR2 reads YYEEEE. V was trimmed by 1 base and J by 6 bases, leaving 14 bases between them. The CDR3 is 15 amino acids. CDR3 nucleotides: TGTGCCAGCAGCTTGTTTGGACAATTACTCAATGAGCAGTTCTTC. It specifies CASSLFGQLLNEQFF.

This clonotype was counted between two and nine times. The chain recombines TRBV12-3 or TRBV12-4 with TRBJ2-2; D is unclear. The CDR3 totals 15 residues. V gave up 7 bases and J gave up 1 base, with 13 bases separating them. The CDR3 reads CASTLAAGNTGELFF. Here the CDR3 DNA reads TGTGCCAGCACCCTCGCGGCAGGGAACACCGGGGAGCTGTTTTTT.